The 5 T cell receptor beta chains presented below share a single source sample, sequenced in a study of tumor-infiltrating lymphocytes in primary liver carcinoma. Unsorted whole blood yielded the blood RNA, and germline DNA was also extracted. A primer in the constant region served to generate TCR beta cDNA from 450 to 600 ng of total RNA. It was through three nested multiplex PCR rounds of slightly modified ARM-PCR that TCR beta libraries arose. It was with TRBV1-TRBV30 forward primers and a C-beta reverse primer that the first two PCR rounds were run, at approximately 10 cycles each. TCRdb called the multiplex PCR reads again in MiXCR, with one record for every CDR3 protein. The sample holds around 170,000 distinct CDR3 sequences, over 50% seen once. The sample was peripheral blood. The receptors originated from a man between 40 and 49 years old with primary liver carcinoma and hepatitis B virus infection.

Comment on this clonotype: At one of its ends the junction is not consistent with the germline gene, which may arise from a read error. J is TRBJ2-3 and V is TRBV11-2; 8 positions agree with TRBD2. Germline V gene data show CDR1 as SGHAT and CDR2 as FQNNGV. This CDR3 region has 18 residues. For the CDR3, the DNA is TGTGCCAGCAGCTTGAAGGGACTAGACTTCCTTAGCACAGTTACGCAGTATTTT. Translating gives CASSLKGLDFLSTVTQYF.

In its sample, this clonotype was seen a few times. The J gene is TRBJ2-5, the V gene TRBV6-5; D perhaps matches TRBD1 (5 bases). The CDR3 consists of 15 residues. Trimming removed 6 bases from V and 3 bases from J, with 17 bases in between. In germline, CDR1 is MNHEY, CDR2 SVGAGI. The CDR3 DNA follows: TGTGCCAGCAGCCAGTACCCAGGGATCGAAGAGACCCAGTACTTC. As protein: CASSQYPGIEETQYF.

This clonotype was observed many times. V is TRBV11-3 and J is TRBJ1-1; no clear D gene. Germline V gene data show CDR1 as SGHNT and CDR2 as YENEEA. The CDR3 has 13 amino acids. V gave up 2 bases and J gave up 6 bases, with 10 bases separating them. CDR3 nucleotides: TGTGCCAGCAGCTTATTCCAGGAGGCTGAAGCTTTCTTT. This codes for CASSLFQEAEAFF.

With regard to this clonotype: With a much larger clone just one base away, this may be a read error. The CDR3: CSVSSQTSSTDTQYF. CDR3 in DNA: TGCAGCGTGAGTTCCCAGACATCTAGCACAGATACGCAGTATTTT. The rearrangement links TRBV29-1 to TRBJ2-3; D is ambiguous. Germline V gene data show CDR1 as SQVTM and CDR2 as ANQGSEA. CDR3 length: 15 residues. The V end was cut by 6 bases, the J end by 0 bases, with 16 bases between.

This clonotype was counted only a few times. The chain carries TRBV5-1 and TRBJ2-1; a possible D gene is TRBD1 (5 bases). The CDR3 totals 16 residues. Germline V CDR1 and CDR2: SGHRS, YFSETQ. V lost 0 bases to trimming and J lost 3 bases, with 13 bases between them. The DNA for the CDR3 is TGCGCCAGCAGCTTGGCCGGCAGGGTCGACTACAATGAGCAGTTCTTC. Its translation: CASSLAGRVDYNEQFF.